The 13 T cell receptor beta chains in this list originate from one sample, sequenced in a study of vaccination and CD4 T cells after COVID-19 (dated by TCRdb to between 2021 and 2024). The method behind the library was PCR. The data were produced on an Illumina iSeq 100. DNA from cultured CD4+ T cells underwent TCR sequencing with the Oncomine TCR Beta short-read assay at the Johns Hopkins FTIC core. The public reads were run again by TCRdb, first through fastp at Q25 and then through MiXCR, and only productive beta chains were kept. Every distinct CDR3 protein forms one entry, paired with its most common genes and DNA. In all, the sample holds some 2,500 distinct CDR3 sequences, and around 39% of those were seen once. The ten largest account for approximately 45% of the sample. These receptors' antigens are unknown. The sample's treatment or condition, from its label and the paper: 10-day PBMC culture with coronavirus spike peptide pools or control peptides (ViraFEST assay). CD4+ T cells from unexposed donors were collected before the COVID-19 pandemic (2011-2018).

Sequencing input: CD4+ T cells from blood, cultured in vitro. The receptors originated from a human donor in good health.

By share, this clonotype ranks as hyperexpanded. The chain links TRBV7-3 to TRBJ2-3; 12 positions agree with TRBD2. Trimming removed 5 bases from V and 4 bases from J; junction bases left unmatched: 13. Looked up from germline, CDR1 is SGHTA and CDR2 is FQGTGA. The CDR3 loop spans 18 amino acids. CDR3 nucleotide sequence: TGTGCCAGCAGCCTCCAATCCTCTAGCGGGGGGGCCCCAGATACGCAGTATTTT. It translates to CASSLQSSSGGAPDTQYF.

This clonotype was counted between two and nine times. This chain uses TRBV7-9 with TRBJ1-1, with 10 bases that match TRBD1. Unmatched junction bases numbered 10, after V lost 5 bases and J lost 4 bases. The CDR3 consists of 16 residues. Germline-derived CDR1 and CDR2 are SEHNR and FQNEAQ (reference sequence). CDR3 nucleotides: TGTGCCAGCAGCACATCCTCGGGACAGGGGATCACTGAAGCTTTCTTT. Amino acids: CASSTSSGQGITEAFF. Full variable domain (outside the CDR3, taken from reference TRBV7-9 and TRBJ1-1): DTGVSQNPRHKITKRGQNVTFRCDPISEHNRLYWYRQTLGQGPEFLTYFQNEAQLEKSRLLSDRFSAERPKGSFSTLEIQRTEQGDSAMYLCASSTSSGQGITEAFFGQGTRLTVV.

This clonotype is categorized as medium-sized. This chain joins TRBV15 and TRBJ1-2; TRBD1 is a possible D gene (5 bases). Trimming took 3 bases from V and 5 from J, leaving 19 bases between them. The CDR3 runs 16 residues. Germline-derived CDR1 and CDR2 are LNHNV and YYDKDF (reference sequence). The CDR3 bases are TGTGCCACCAGCAGCCCCTCATCCCTAGGGACTTATGGCTACACCTTC. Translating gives CATSSPSSLGTYGYTF.

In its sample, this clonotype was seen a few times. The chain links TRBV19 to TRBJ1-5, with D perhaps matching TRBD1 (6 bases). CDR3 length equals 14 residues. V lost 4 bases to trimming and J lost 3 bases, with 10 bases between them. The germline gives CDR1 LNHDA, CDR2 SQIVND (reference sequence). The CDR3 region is CASSSGQFNQPQHF. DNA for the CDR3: TGTGCCAGTAGTAGCGGACAGTTCAATCAGCCCCAGCATTTT.

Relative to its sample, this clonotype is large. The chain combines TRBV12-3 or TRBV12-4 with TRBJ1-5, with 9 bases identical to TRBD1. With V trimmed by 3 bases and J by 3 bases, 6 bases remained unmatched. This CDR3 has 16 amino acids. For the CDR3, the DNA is TGTGCCAGCAGTTTTGAGGGACAGGGCGTCAATCAGCCCCAGCATTTT. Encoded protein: CASSFEGQGVNQPQHF.

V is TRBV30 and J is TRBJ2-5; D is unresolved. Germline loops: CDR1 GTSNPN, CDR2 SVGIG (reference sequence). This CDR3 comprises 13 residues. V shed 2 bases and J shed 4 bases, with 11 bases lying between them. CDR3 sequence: CAWSIPGAETQYF. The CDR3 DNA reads TGTGCCTGGAGTATACCGGGCGCAGAGACCCAGTACTTC.

CDR3 in amino acids: CATSDSRGGSDGEQFF. The CDR3 DNA reads TGTGCCACCAGTGATTCCCGGGGGGGCTCGGACGGTGAGCAGTTCTTC. This chain links TRBV24-1 with TRBJ2-1, with 8 bases matching TRBD2. Germline V gene sequence: CDR1 KGHDR, CDR2 SFDVKD. V was clipped by 2 bases and J by 9 bases; unmatched bases: 11. This CDR3 comprises 16 residues.

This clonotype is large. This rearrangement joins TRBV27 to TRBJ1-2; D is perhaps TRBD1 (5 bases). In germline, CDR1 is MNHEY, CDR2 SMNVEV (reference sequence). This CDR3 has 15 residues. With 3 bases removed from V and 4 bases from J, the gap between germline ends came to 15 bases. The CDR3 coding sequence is TGTGCCAGCAGTTTGGGACCGGCCTACAGCTATGGCTACACCTTC. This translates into CASSLGPAYSYGYTF.

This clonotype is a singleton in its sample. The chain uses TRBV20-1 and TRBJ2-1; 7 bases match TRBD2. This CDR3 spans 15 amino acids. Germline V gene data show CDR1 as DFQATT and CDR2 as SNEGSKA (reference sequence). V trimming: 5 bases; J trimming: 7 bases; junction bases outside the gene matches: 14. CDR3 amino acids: CSAGDPGLGGNEQFF. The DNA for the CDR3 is TGCAGTGCTGGGGACCCGGGGCTGGGAGGGAATGAGCAGTTCTTC.

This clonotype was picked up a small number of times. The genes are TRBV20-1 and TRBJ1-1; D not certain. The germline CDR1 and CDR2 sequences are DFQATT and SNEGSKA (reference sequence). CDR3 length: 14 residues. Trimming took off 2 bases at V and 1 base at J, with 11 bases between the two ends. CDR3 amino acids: CSARTPTENTEAFF. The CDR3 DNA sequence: TGCAGTGCTAGAACGCCAACAGAGAACACTGAAGCTTTCTTT.

CDR3 nucleotides: TGTGCCATCAGTGAACAAGCTAGCAATCAGCCCCAGCATTTT. This codes for CAISEQASNQPQHF. The chain uses TRBV10-3 and TRBJ1-5; no definite D call. This CDR3 spans 14 amino acids. V was trimmed by 3 bases and J by 0 bases, leaving 6 bases between them. CDR1 and CDR2 (germline): ENHRY, SYGVKD.

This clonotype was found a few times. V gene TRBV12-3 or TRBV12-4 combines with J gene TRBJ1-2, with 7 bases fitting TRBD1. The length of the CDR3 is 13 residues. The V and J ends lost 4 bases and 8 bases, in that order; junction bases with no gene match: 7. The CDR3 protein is CASSSTQGGGYTF. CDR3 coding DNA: TGTGCCAGCAGTTCGACTCAGGGGGGAGGCTACACCTTC.

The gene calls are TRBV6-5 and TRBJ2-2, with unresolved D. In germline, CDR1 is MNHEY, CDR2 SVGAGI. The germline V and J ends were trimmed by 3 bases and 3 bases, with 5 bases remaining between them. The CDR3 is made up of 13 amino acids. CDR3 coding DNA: TGTGCCAGCAGTTATTCATACACCGGGGAGCTGTTTTTT. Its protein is CASSYSYTGELFF.